This T cell receptor (beta chain) comes out of a study of T-cell memory formation after mild COVID-19. General study results and limits: In second-wave clones peaking day 37, SARS-CoV-2 specificity remained unconfirmed. Clones shrinking between day 15 and 85 showed a balanced CD4/CD8 split, and those that grew later tilted toward CD4+.

This clonotype was counted a few times. No antigen is known for it. TCRdb re-called the 5' RACE reads with MiXCR, one entry per CDR3 protein. The table shows around 450,000 distinct CDR3 sequences, with around 20% occurring only once. Trimming removed 3 bases from V and 0 bases from J, with 9 bases in between. Germline CDR1 SGHRS, CDR2 YFSETQ. The CDR3 extends over 14 amino acids. This clonotype was obtained from an adult woman who had mild COVID-19 (a few samples of this study predate the infection). Cell type and time point are not known. The sequenced material came from PBMCs or a T cell subset sorted from them (not recorded which). The chain couples TRBV5-1 to TRBJ2-5; D unclear. The CDR3 DNA sequence: TGCGCCAGCAGCTCCGGGTCCAACCAAGAGACCCAGTACTTC. Translation gives CASSSGSNQETQYF.